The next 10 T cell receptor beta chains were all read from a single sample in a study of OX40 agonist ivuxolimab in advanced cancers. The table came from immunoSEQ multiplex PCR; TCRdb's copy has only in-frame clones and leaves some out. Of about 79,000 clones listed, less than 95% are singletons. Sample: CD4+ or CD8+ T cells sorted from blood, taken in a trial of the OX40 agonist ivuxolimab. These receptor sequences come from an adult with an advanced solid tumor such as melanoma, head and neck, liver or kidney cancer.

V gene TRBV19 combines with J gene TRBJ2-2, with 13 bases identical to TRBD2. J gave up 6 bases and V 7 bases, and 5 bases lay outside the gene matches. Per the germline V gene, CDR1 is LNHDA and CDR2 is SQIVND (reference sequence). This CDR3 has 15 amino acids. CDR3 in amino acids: CASNPGTSGAGELFF. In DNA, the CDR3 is TGTGCCAGTAATCCCGGGACTAGCGGGGCCGGGGAGCTGTTTTTT.

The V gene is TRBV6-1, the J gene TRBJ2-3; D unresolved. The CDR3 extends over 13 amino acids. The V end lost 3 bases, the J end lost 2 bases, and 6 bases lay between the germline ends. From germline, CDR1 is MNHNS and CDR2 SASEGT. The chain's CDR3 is CASSDYFTDTQYF. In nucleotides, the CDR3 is TGTGCCAGCAGTGACTACTTCACAGATACGCAGTATTTT.

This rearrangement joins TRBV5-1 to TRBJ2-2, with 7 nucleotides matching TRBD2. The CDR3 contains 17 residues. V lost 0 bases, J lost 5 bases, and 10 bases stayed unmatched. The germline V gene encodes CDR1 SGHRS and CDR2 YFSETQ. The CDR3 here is CASSLGLAAISTGELFF. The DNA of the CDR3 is TGCGCCAGCAGCTTGGGGCTAGCGGCAATCTCGACCGGGGAGCTGTTTTTT.

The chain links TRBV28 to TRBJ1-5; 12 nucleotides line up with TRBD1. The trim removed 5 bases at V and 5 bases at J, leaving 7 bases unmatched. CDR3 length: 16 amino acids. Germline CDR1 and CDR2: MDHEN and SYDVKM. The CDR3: CASSPRGTGGYQPQHF. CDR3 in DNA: TGTGCCAGCAGTCCCCGTGGGACAGGGGGCTATCAGCCCCAGCATTTT.

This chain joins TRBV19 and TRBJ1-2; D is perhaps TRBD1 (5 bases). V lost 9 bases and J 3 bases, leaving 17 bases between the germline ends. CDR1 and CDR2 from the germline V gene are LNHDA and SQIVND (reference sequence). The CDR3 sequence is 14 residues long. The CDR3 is CASNPGRGDYGYTF. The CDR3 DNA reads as TGTGCCAGCAACCCGGGGAGGGGCGACTATGGCTACACCTTC. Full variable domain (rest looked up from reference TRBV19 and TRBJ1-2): DGGITQSPKYLFRKEGQNVTLSCEQNLNHDAMYWYRQDPGQGLRLIYYSQIVNDFQKGDIAEGYSVSREKKESFPLTVTSAQKNPTAFYLCASNPGRGDYGYTFGSGTRLTVV.

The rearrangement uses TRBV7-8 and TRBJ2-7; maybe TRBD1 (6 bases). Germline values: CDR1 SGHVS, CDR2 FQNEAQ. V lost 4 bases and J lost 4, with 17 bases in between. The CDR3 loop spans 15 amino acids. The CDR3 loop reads CASSYGQIRKYEQYV. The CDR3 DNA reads TGTGCCAGCAGCTATGGACAGATCCGAAAGTACGAGCAGTACGTC.

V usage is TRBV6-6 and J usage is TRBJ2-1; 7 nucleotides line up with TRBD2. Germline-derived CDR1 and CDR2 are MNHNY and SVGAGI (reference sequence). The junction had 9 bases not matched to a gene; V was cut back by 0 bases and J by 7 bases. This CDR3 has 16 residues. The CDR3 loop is CASSYSGDWGGNEQFF. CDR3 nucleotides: TGTGCCAGCAGTTACTCGGGCGATTGGGGGGGGAATGAGCAGTTCTTC.

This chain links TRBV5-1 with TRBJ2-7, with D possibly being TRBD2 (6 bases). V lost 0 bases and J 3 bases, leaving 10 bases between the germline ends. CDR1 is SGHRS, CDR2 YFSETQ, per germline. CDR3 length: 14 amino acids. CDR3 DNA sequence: TGCGCCAGCAGCTTGGGACTAGATGGCTACGAGCAGTACTTC. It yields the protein CASSLGLDGYEQYF.

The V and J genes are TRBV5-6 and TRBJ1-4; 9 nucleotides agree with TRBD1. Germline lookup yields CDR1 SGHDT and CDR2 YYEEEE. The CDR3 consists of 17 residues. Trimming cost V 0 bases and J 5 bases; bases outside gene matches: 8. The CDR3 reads CASSLGTGVMQNEKLFF. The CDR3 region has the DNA TGTGCCAGCAGCTTGGGGACAGGGGTTATGCAAAATGAAAAACTGTTTTTT.

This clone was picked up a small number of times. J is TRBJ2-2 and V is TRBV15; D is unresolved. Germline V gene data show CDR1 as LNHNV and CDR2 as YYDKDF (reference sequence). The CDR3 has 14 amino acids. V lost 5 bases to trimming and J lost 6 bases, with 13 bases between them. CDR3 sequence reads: CATSGYLQSGELFF. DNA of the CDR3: TGTGCCACCAGCGGATATTTGCAATCCGGGGAGCTGTTTTTT.